One and the same sample provided the 11 T cell receptor beta chains below, sequenced in a study of shared clonotypes between healthy human individuals. TCRdb's copy holds only in-frame clones and misses some; the assay was immunoSEQ multiplex PCR. The sample has 600,000 to 750,000 clones, over 55% seen once. Sequenced: memory CD4+ T cells sorted from blood. Subset: CD45RA-negative fraction. Receptor source: a woman aged 30 to 39 in good health.

The J gene is TRBJ1-1, the V gene TRBV7-8; 8 bases are shared with TRBD1. The CDR3 contains 15 residues. V was pared by 7 bases and J by 2 bases, with 9 bases of the junction left unmatched. Germline-derived CDR1 and CDR2 are SGHVS and FQNEAQ. The chain's CDR3 is CASKSGTGPNTEAFF. In nucleotides, the CDR3 is TGTGCCAGCAAATCCGGGACAGGCCCTAACACTGAAGCTTTCTTT.

The rearrangement links TRBV6-5 to TRBJ1-2; 9 bases map to TRBD1. V shed 5 bases, J shed 8 bases, and the junction held 9 bases outside the gene matches. Germline CDR1 and CDR2: MNHEY and SVGAGI. There are 14 residues in the CDR3. CDR3 residues: CASSTLGQGQGYTF. CDR3 coding DNA: TGTGCCAGCAGTACCCTGGGACAGGGTCAAGGCTACACCTTC.

The chain is built from TRBV6-1 and TRBJ1-1; D is ambiguous. V lost 2 bases and J 3 bases, leaving 10 bases between the germline ends. The length of the CDR3 is 14 residues. Germline V gives CDR1 MNHNS, CDR2 SASEGT. CDR3 protein: CASSEHEGDTEAFF. In DNA form, the CDR3 reads TGTGCCAGCAGTGAACATGAAGGAGACACTGAAGCTTTCTTT.

This chain joins TRBV5-6 and TRBJ1-1; a possible D gene is TRBD1 (5 bases). V lost 4 bases and J 1 base, leaving 23 bases between the germline ends. Per germline, CDR1 SGHDT and CDR2 YYEEEE. This CDR3 spans 18 amino acids. DNA for the CDR3: TGTGCCAGCAGCCCGCCCTTAGTTTGGGGCAGTTGGAACACTGAAGCTTTCTTT. Translation gives CASSPPLVWGSWNTEAFF.

The V call is TRBV9, the J call TRBJ2-5; TRBD2 agrees at 8 bases. The germline gives CDR1 SGDLS, CDR2 YYNGEE. This CDR3 contains 16 residues. J was trimmed by 4 bases and V by 3 bases; bases with no gene match: 11. CDR3 bases: TGTGCCAGCAGCGCCGAGGCGGCTAGCGGGTTAGAGACCCAGTACTTC. Protein: CASSAEAASGLETQYF.

As to this clone: Compared with germline, one end of the junction differs, possibly owing to a read error. The rearrangement uses TRBV28 and TRBJ2-5, with 7 bases fitting TRBD2. The CDR3 length is 13 residues. Per the germline V gene, CDR1 is MDHEN and CDR2 is SYDVKM. The CDR3 loop reads CASSWGGQETQYF. For the CDR3, the DNA is TGTGCCAGTAGTTGGGGGGGGCAAGAGACCCAGTACTTC. The complete variable domain, with remaining parts taken from reference TRBV28 and TRBJ2-5, reads DVKVTQSSRYLVKRTGEKVFLECVQDMDHENMFWYRQDPGLGLRLIYFSYDVKMKEKGDIPEGYSVSREKKERFSLILESASTNQTSMYLCASSWGGQETQYFGPGTRLLVL.

CDR3 residues: CSVTVRASTGELFF. CDR3 bases: TGCAGCGTTACAGTTCGGGCTAGCACCGGGGAGCTGTTTTTT. The V and J genes are TRBV29-1 and TRBJ2-2; D gene ambiguous. This CDR3 is built from 14 residues. Trimming stripped 5 bases from V and 4 bases from J, with 14 bases between. Germline lookup yields CDR1 SQVTM and CDR2 ANQGSEA.

The chain combines TRBV2 with TRBJ1-5, with D maybe TRBD1 (6 bases). Trimming left V 5 bases short and J 7 bases short, with 18 bases between. This CDR3 region has 15 residues. Germline CDR1 and CDR2: SNHLY and FYNNEI. CDR3: CASSLMGGAKQPQHF. The CDR3, as DNA: TGTGCCAGCAGTCTAATGGGGGGGGCAAAGCAGCCCCAGCATTTT.

V gene TRBV4-1 combines with J gene TRBJ1-2, with 7 bases fitting TRBD1. There are 13 residues in the CDR3. The J segment lost 8 bases and the V segment lost 3 bases, leaving 6 bases of the junction unmatched. The germline gives CDR1 MGHRA, CDR2 YSYEKL. The CDR3 here is CASSHPDRPGYTF. The CDR3 DNA is TGCGCCAGCAGCCACCCGGACAGGCCCGGCTACACCTTC.

The V and J genes are TRBV27 and TRBJ1-5, with a weak D call TRBD1 (6 bases). The CDR3 length is 17 residues. Germline-derived CDR1 and CDR2 are MNHEY and SMNVEV (reference sequence). The germline V and J ends were trimmed by 7 bases and 0 bases, with 19 bases remaining between them. The CDR3 nucleotides read TGTGCCAGCAAGGATATAGGCCGGGGGCTTAGCAATCAGCCCCAGCATTTT. It is translated as CASKDIGRGLSNQPQHF.

This clone was seen a handful of times. The rearrangement joins TRBV19 to TRBJ1-5, with D unclear. CDR1 and CDR2 from the germline V gene are LNHDA and SQIVND (reference sequence). This CDR3 has 14 residues. V dropped 7 bases and J dropped 1 base, with 11 bases sitting between them. CDR3 region: CASTPPGSNQPQHF. The CDR3 nucleotides are TGTGCCAGTACCCCACCTGGGAGCAATCAGCCCCAGCATTTT.